This TCR beta chain was captured in a study of CD8 T cells in ankylosing spondylitis. Overall study findings and caveats: Existing reports had already noted some motif variants in reactive arthritis synovial fluid and blood.

This clonotype was seen many times. Antigen unknown. TCRdb passed the 5' RACE reads through MiXCR, listing each CDR3 protein once. The sample lists about 140,000 distinct CDR3 sequences, 8% to 9% seen once, with 6% to 9.5% in the top ten. The CDR3 has 15 residues. The germline V gene encodes CDR1 MNHNS and CDR2 SASEGT. V lost 5 bases, J lost 3 bases, and 14 bases lay in between. The chain joins TRBV6-1 to TRBJ1-5; tentative D call: TRBD1 (5 bases). The source of this sequence is a male donor with ankylosing spondylitis. Sequencing input: synovial fluid, either unsorted or a sorted T cell fraction (not recorded which). The CDR3 nucleotides read TGTGCCAGCAGTCCGGGGGTCAGCTTCAATCAGCCCCAGCATTTT. Translated: CASSPGVSFNQPQHF.